This TCR beta chain came from a study of CD8 T cells in ankylosing spondylitis. Regarding the study as a whole: There was a TCR beta motif, made of several highly homologous variants, that appeared characteristic of ankylosing spondylitis blood. Several of the motif variants were reported before in synovial fluid and blood from reactive arthritis.

The junction had 4 bases not matched to a gene; V was cut back by 3 bases and J by 8 bases. There are 15 residues in the CDR3. Germline V gives CDR1 LGHDT, CDR2 YNNKEL (reference sequence). With molecular barcodes, quantitative 5'-RACE was used to make the TCR beta libraries. TCRdb itself ran the 5' RACE reads through MiXCR, one entry per CDR3 protein. The repertoire includes 200,000 to 300,000 distinct CDR3 sequences, over 8.5% of them detected once, and 6.8% sits in the top ten. There are many counts of this clonotype. The target antigen is unknown. The sample comprised blood, either unsorted or a sorted T cell fraction (not recorded which). The origin of this receptor is a male donor with ankylosing spondylitis or in good health (not recorded which). V gene TRBV3-1 combines with J gene TRBJ1-6, with 10 bases identical to TRBD1. The CDR3 nucleotides are TGTGCCAGCAGCCACCCGGGACAGGGGTATTCACCCCTCCACTTT. Protein: CASSHPGQGYSPLHF.